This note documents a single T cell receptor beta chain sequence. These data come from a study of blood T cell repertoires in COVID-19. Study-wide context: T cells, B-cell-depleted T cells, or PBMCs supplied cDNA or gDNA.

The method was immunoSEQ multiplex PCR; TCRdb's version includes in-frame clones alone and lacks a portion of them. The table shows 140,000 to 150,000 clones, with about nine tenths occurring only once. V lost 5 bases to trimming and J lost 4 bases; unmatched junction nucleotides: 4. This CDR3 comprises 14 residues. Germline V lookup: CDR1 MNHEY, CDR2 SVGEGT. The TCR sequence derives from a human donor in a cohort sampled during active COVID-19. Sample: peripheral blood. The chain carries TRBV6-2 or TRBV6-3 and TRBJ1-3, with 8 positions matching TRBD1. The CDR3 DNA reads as TGTGCCAGCAGTCGCGGGACAGGCGGAAACACCATATATTTT. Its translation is CASSRGTGGNTIYF.